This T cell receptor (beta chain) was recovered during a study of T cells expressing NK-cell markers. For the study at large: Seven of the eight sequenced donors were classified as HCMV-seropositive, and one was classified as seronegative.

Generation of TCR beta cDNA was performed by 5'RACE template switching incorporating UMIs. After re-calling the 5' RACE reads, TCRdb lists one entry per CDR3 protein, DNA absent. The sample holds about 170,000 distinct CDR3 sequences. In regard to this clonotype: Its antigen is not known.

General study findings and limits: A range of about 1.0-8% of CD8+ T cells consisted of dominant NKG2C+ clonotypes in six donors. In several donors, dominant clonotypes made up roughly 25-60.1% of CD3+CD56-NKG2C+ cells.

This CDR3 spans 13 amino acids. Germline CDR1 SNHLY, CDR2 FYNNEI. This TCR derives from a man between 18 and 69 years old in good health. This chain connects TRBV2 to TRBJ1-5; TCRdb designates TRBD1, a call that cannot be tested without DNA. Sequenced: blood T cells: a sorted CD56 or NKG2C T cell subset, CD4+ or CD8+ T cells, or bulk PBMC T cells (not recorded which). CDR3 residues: CASGRVSNQPQHF.